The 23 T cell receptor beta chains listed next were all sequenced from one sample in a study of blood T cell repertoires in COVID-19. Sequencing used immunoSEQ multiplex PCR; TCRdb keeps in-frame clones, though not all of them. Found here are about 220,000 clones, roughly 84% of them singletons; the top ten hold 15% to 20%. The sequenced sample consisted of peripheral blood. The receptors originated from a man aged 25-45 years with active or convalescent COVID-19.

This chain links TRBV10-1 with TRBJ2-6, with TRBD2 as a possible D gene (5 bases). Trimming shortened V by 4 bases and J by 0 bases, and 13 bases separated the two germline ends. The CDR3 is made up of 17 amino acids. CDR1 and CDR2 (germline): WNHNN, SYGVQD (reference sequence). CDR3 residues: CASSASGFFSGANVLTF. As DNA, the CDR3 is TGCGCCAGCAGTGCTTCGGGATTTTTCTCTGGGGCCAACGTCCTGACTTTC.

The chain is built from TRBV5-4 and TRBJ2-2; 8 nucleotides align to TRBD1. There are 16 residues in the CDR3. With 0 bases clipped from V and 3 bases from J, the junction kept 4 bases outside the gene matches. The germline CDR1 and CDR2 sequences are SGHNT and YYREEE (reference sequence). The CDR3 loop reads CASSLAQGAYTGELFF. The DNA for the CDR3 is TGTGCCAGCAGCTTGGCCCAGGGGGCATACACCGGGGAGCTGTTTTTT.

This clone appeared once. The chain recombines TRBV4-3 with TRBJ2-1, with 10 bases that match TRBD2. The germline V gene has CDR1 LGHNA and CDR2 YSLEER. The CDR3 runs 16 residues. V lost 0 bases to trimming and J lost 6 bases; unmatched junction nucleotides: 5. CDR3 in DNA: TGCGCCAGCAGCCAAGAACCTAGCGGGAGAAGCAATGAGCAGTTCTTC. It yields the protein CASSQEPSGRSNEQFF.

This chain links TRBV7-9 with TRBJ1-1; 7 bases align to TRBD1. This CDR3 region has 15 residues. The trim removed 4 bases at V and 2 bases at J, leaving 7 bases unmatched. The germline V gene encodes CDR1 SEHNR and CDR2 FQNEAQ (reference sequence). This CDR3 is CASSYRTGRNTEAFF. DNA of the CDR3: TGTGCCAGCAGCTATCGGACAGGTAGAAACACTGAAGCTTTCTTT.

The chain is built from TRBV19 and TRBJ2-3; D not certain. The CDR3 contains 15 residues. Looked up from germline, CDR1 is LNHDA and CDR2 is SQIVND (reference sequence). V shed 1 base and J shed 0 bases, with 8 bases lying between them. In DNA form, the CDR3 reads TGTGCCAGTAGTATAGGACATACTAGCACAGATACGCAGTATTTT. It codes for CASSIGHTSTDTQYF.

This chain's CDR3 is CASRRAGGAGETQYF. CDR3 coding DNA: TGTGCCAGCAGGCGCGCAGGGGGCGCCGGGGAGACCCAGTACTTC. The chain employs TRBV5-4 and TRBJ2-5; 8 bases are shared with TRBD1. V trimming: 5 bases; J trimming: 5 bases; junction bases outside the gene matches: 11. The CDR3 spans 15 residues. Per the germline V gene, CDR1 is SGHNT and CDR2 is YYREEE (reference sequence).

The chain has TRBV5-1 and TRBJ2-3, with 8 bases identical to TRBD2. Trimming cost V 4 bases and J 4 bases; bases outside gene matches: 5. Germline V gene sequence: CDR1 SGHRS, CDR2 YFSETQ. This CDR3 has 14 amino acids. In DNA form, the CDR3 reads TGCGCCAGCAGCAACGGGGGGGCTTCAGATACGCAGTATTTT. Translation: CASSNGGASDTQYF. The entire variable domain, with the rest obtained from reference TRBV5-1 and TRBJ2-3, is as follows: KAGVTQTPRYLIKTRGQQVTLSCSPISGHRSVSWYQQTPGQGLQFLFEYFSETQRNKGNFPGRFSGRQFSNSRSEMNVSTLELGDSALYLCASSNGGASDTQYFGPGTRLTVL.

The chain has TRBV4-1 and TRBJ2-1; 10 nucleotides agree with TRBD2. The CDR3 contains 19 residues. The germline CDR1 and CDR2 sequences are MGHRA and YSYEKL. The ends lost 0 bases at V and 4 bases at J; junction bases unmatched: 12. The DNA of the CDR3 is TGCGCCAGCAGCCAAGATCCGTGGGTAGCGGGGGGCCCGTACAATGAGCAGTTCTTC. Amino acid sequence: CASSQDPWVAGGPYNEQFF.

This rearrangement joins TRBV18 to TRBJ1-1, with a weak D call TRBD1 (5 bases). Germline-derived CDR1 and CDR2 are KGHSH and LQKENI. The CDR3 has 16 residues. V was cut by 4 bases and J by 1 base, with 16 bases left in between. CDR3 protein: CASSLLGGQGNTEAFF. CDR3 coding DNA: TGTGCCAGCTCACTGCTAGGCGGACAAGGGAACACTGAAGCTTTCTTT.

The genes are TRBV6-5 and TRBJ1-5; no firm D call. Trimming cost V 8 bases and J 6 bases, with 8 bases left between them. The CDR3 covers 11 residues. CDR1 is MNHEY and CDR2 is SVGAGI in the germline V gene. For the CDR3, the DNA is TGTGCCAGCGGCGGAAGTCAGCCCCAGCATTTT. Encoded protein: CASGGSQPQHF.

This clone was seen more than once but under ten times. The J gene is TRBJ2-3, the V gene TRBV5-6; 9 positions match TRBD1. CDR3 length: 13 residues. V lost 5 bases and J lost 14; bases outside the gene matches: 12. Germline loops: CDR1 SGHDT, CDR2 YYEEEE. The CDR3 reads CASRRDRVGPGYF. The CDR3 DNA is TGTGCCAGCAGACGGGACAGGGTGGGCCCGGGGTATTTT. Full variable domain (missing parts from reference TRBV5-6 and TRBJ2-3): DAGVTQSPTHLIKTRGQQVTLRCSPKSGHDTVSWYQQALGQGPQFIFQYYEEEERQRGNFPDRFSGHQFPNYSSELNVNALLLGDSALYLCASRRDRVGPGYFGPGTRLTVL.

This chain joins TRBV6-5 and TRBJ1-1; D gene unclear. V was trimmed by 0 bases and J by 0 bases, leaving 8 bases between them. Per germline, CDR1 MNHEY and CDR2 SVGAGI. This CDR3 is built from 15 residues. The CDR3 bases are TGTGCCAGCAGTTACTCGAGGGATGTGAACACTGAAGCTTTCTTT. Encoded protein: CASSYSRDVNTEAFF.

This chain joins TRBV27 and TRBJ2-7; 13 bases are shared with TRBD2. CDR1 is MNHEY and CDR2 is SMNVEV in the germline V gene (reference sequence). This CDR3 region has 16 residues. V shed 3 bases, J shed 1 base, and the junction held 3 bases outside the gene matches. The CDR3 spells CASSLSGLAGSYEQYF. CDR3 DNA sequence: TGTGCCAGCAGTTTGTCGGGACTAGCGGGGTCCTACGAGCAGTACTTC.

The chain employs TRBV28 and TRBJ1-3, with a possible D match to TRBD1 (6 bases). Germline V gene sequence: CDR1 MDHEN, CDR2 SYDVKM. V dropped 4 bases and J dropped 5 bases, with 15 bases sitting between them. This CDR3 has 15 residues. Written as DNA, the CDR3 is TGTGCCAGCAGTTGGGGAGGGGGAACACGAAACACCATATATTTT. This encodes CASSWGGGTRNTIYF.

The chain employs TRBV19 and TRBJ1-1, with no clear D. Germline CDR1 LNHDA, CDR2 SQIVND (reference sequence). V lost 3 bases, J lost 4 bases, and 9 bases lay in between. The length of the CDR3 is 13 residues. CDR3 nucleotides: TGTGCCAGTAGTATTTTCAGCGGCACTGAAGCTTTCTTT. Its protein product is CASSIFSGTEAFF.

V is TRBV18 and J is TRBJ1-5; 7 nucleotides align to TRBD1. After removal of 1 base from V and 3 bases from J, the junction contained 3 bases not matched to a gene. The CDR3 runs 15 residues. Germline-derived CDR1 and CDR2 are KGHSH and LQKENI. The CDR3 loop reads CASSPQGTDNQPQHF. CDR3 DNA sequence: TGTGCCAGCTCACCACAGGGGACAGACAATCAGCCCCAGCATTTT.

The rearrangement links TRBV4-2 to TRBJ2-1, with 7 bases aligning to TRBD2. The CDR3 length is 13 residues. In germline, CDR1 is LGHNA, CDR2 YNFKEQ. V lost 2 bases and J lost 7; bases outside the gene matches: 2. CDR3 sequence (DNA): TGTGCCAGCAGCCAAAGGGGAGGGAATGAGCAGTTCTTC. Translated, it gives CASSQRGGNEQFF.

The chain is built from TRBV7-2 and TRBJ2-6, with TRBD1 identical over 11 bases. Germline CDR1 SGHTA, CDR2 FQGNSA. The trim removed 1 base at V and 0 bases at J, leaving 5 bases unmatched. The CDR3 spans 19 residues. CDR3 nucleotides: TGTGCCAGCAGCTTAGTCGGACAGGGGGCCTACTCTGGGGCCAACGTCCTGACTTTC. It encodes CASSLVGQGAYSGANVLTF.

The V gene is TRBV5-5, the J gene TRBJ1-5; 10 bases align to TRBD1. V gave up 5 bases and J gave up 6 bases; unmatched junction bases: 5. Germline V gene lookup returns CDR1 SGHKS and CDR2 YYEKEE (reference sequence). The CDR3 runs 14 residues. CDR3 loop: CASRFGQGGQPQHF. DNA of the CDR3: TGTGCCAGCAGGTTTGGACAGGGGGGTCAGCCCCAGCATTTT.

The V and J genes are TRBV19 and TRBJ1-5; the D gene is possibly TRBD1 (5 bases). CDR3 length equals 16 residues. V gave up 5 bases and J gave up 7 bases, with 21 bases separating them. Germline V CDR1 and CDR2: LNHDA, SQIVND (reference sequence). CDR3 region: CASSPRQTTNPQPQHF. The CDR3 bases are TGTGCCAGTAGTCCCCGACAGACCACTAACCCGCAGCCCCAGCATTTT.

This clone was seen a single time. CDR3: CASNSWGAGELFF. DNA for the CDR3: TGCGCCAGCAACTCCTGGGGGGCCGGGGAGCTGTTTTTT. The chain links TRBV5-1 to TRBJ2-2, with D perhaps TRBD2 (6 bases). Germline V CDR1 and CDR2: SGHRS, YFSETQ. V lost 6 bases to trimming and J lost 6 bases, with 12 bases between them. The CDR3 covers 13 residues.

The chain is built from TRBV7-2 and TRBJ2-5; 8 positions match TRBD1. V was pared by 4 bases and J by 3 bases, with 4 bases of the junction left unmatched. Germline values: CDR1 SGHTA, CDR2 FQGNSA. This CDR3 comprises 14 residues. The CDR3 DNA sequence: TGTGCCAGCAGCTCTCACAGGGGGGAAGAGACCCAGTACTTC. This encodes CASSSHRGEETQYF.

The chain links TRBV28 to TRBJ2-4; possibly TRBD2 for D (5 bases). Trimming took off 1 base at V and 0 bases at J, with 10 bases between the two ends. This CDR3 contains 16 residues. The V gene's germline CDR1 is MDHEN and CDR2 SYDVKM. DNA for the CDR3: TGTGCCAGCAGTTTATTATCGGGATTAGCCAAAAACATTCAGTACTTC. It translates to CASSLLSGLAKNIQYF.